The rows below give T cell receptor beta chains drawn from one sample of a study of beta chain features in type 1 diabetes. Profiled with immunoSEQ multiplex PCR; TCRdb holds only in-frame clones, not every one. The data hold 640,000 or so clones, with under 15% observed a single time. The sample consisted of naive CD4+ T cells from blood. The receptors here all came from a man aged 18 to 29 with type 1 diabetes. CDR3s include the opening cysteine and the closing phenylalanine or tryptophan. D genes are given only for firm matches. Clone size appears in some rows only: once, few, many, or a class for an expanded clone.

j_call	clone_size	d_call	v_call	cdr3_nt	cdr3_aa
TRBJ2-3	NA	NA	TRBV6-1	TGTGCCAGCAGTGTGCAGGGAGATACGCAGTATTTT	CASSVQGDTQYF
TRBJ1-1	few	NA	TRBV7-2	TGTGCCAGCAGCTTAGTTGGTGGCGGGAACACTGAAGCTTTCTTT	CASSLVGGGNTEAFF
TRBJ2-7	NA	NA	TRBV11-3	TGTGCCAGCAGCTTAGGCGTTCTGGCAGGGGTTTACGAGCAGTACTTC	CASSLGVLAGVYEQYF
TRBJ1-4	NA	NA	TRBV4-2	TGTGCCAGCAGCCAAGATGAGGTGTTGAATGAAAAACTGTTTTTT	CASSQDEVLNEKLFF
TRBJ2-5	few	NA	TRBV6-5	TGTGCCAGCGGGACCGCTCGAGCGACCCAGTACTTC	CASGTARATQYF
TRBJ2-2	few	NA	TRBV27	TGTGCCAGCAGTTTTGGAGGGCTTCTCACCGGGGAGCTGTTTTTT	CASSFGGLLTGELFF
TRBJ2-5	NA	TRBD2	TRBV7-7	TGTGCCAGCAGCCCCCCGGGACTAGCGTCGGGAGAGACCCAGTACTTC	CASSPPGLASGETQYF
TRBJ1-2	few	NA	TRBV25-1	TGTGCCAGCAGTACGAGGGCTCTGTCGTATGGCTACACCTTC	CASSTRALSYGYTF
TRBJ2-7	once	NA	TRBV6-5	TGTGCCAGCAGCCAGGGACCGATCTCCTACGAGCAGTACTTC	CASSQGPISYEQYF
TRBJ2-2	NA	NA	TRBV15	TGTGCCACCAGCAGAGCGGGGCGGCATTTCAATCTGGGGAACACCGGGGAGCTGTTTTTT	CATSRAGRHFNLGNTGELFF
TRBJ1-2	few	NA	TRBV19	TGTGCCAGTAACGCAGGGAAGCATGGCTACACCTTC	CASNAGKHGYTF
TRBJ2-3	few	TRBD1	TRBV10-2	TGCGCCAGCAGGCAGGGGGTTGGCGATACGCAGTATTTT	CASRQGVGDTQYF
TRBJ2-7	NA	TRBD1	TRBV5-1	TGCGCCAGCAGCTTGCGGACAGGTCCCGGCGAGCAGTACTTC	CASSLRTGPGEQYF
TRBJ1-1	few	TRBD1	TRBV6-1	TGTGCCAGCAGGGGGGGGACAGGCACTGAAGCTTTCTTT	CASRGGTGTEAFF
TRBJ1-1	few	NA	TRBV27	TGTGCCAGCAGATACGATCAGATTACCACTGAAGCTTTCTTT	CASRYDQITTEAFF
TRBJ1-1	NA	NA	TRBV30	TGTGCCCGCAGTTCGGGACACCCGAACACTGAAGCTTTCTTT	CARSSGHPNTEAFF
TRBJ1-1	NA	TRBD1	TRBV7-9	TGTGCCAGCAGCCCCACCGGGACAGCGAACACTGAAGCTTTCTTT	CASSPTGTANTEAFF
TRBJ2-7	few	TRBD1	TRBV5-1	TGCGCCAGCAAGGTTGGGCCGTCGGGACAGGCTTCCTACGAGCAGTACTTC	CASKVGPSGQASYEQYF
TRBJ1-1	NA	NA	TRBV19	TGTGCCAGTAGCCCAAGGGACACTGAAGCTTTCTTT	CASSPRDTEAFF
TRBJ1-1	NA	TRBD1	TRBV25-1	TGTGCCAGCAGTGAGGTCGGCCCCGGGACAGGTTGGACTGAAGCTTTCTTT	CASSEVGPGTGWTEAFF
TRBJ1-1	few	NA	TRBV7-3	TGTGCCAGCAGCTCTTCCTCGGACACTGAAGCTTTCTTT	CASSSSSDTEAFF
TRBJ2-5	few	NA	TRBV4-1	TGCGCCAGCAGCCAAGATACCCGGGCCGGTAGTGGGGAGACCCAGTACTTC	CASSQDTRAGSGETQYF
TRBJ2-1	NA	NA	TRBV18	TGTGCCAGCTCCTTGACCGGGAACTACAATGAGCAGTTCTTC	CASSLTGNYNEQFF
TRBJ1-5	NA	NA	TRBV2	TGTGCCAGCACGGGCGGCAATCAGCCCCAGCATTTT	CASTGGNQPQHF
TRBJ2-1	NA	NA	TRBV6-5	TGTGCCAGCAGTTACACTGCGGATGAGCAGTTCTTC	CASSYTADEQFF
TRBJ2-5	few	TRBD1	TRBV7-2	TGTGCCAGCAGCTGGACAGGGAATGCGGAGACCCAGTACTTC	CASSWTGNAETQYF
TRBJ1-5	few	TRBD1	TRBV30	TGTGCCTGGATCGGACAGGGTCGCAATCAGCCCCAGCATTTT	CAWIGQGRNQPQHF
TRBJ1-1	few	NA	TRBV27	TGTGCCAGCAGTTTAGCCGGTATGAACACTGAAGCTTTCTTT	CASSLAGMNTEAFF
TRBJ2-5	NA	NA	TRBV5-4	TGTGCCAGCAGCTTGGAGAGCGTACAAGAGACCCAGTACTTC	CASSLESVQETQYF
TRBJ1-3	NA	NA	TRBV30	TGTGCCTGGAGTGATCGGCCCTCTGGAAACACCATATATTTT	CAWSDRPSGNTIYF